This TCR beta chain was identified during a study of blood T cells in healthy people across ages. Study-level results: Across the age range, TCR beta diversity per million T cells fell in a roughly linear way.

Through a sample-barcoded 5' primer and a J-beta primer mix, a second PCR was run for roughly 7 to 12 cycles. TCRdb re-called the 5' RACE reads with MiXCR, one entry per CDR3 protein. This table holds just over 1 million distinct CDR3 sequences, 45% found once. About this clonotype itself: What it binds is unknown.

The CDR3 spans 15 residues. Germline V gene sequence: CDR1 MNHNS, CDR2 SASEGT. V lost 5 bases to trimming and J lost 4 bases, with 15 bases between them. The TCR sequence derives from a woman aged 55-70 years in good health. This chain joins TRBV6-1 and TRBJ1-5; tentative D call: TRBD1 (5 bases). The sample was blood. The chain's CDR3 is CASSPWDLSNQPQHF. CDR3 nucleotides: TGTGCCAGCAGTCCTTGGGACCTATCTAATCAGCCCCAGCATTTT.